One TCR beta chain is described in this entry. Time point: persistent/refractory GD, antithyroid drugs over 5 years with positive TRAb. Isolated PBMC RNA provided the starting material for the TCR library. Graves' disease diagnosis used American Thyroid Association guidelines. This sample is drawn from a study of regulatory T cells in long-lasting Graves disease. CDR3-region Arm-PCR and iRepertoire HTBI primers produced the TCR beta libraries. TCRdb reprocessed the multiplex PCR reads with MiXCR, giving one entry per CDR3 protein. The profile shows approximately 440,000 distinct CDR3 sequences, roughly a quarter of them singletons. Sequenced here: peripheral blood mononuclear cells (PBMCs), sampled when the disease was refractory, from a patient treated with antithyroid drugs. The TCR was taken from a female donor with Graves disease.

This CDR3 is CSVELFGTAYEQYF. The CDR3 bases are TGCAGCGTTGAATTATTCGGGACAGCATACGAGCAGTACTTC. The chain combines TRBV29-1 with TRBJ2-7; TRBD1 matches 7 bases. V shed 2 bases, J shed 4 bases, and the junction held 8 bases outside the gene matches. Germline V gives CDR1 SQVTM, CDR2 ANQGSEA. The CDR3 extends over 14 amino acids.